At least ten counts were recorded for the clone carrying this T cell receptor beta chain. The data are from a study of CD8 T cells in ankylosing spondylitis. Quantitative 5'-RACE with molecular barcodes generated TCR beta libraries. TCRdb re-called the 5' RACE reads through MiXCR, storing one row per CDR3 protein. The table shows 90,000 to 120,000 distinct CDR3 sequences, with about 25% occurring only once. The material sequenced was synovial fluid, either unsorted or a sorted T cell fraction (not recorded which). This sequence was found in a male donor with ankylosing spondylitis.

CDR3 sequence (DNA): TGCAGTGCTAGACAGACAGGGACTAAGGGGGGCTACACCTTC. Translated, it gives CSARQTGTKGGYTF. J is TRBJ1-2 and V is TRBV20-1; the match to TRBD1 covers 7 bases. Germline CDR1 reads DFQATT; CDR2 reads SNEGSKA (reference sequence). The CDR3 is 14 residues long. The ends lost 2 bases at V and 8 bases at J; junction bases unmatched: 11.